This T cell receptor beta chain appears in the sequencing data of a study of blood T cell repertoires in COVID-19. Study details: Sources were T cells, B-cell-depleted T cells, or PBMCs; the material itself was cDNA or gDNA.

TCRdb's copy holds only in-frame clones and misses some; the assay was immunoSEQ multiplex PCR. In the table there are more than 95,000 clones, approximately 82% of which are singletons. This CDR3 region has 13 residues. The germline gives CDR1 SGHDN, CDR2 FVKESK. Trimming cost V 4 bases and J 5 bases, with 10 bases left between them. The sequencing sample was made of peripheral blood. V and J are TRBV14 and TRBJ2-3; a weak D match, TRBD2 (6 bases). This receptor was taken from a woman aged 45-59 years with acute or convalescent COVID-19. The DNA for the CDR3 is TGTGCCAGCAGCCGGGACTTTGAAGATACGCAGTATTTT. It specifies CASSRDFEDTQYF.